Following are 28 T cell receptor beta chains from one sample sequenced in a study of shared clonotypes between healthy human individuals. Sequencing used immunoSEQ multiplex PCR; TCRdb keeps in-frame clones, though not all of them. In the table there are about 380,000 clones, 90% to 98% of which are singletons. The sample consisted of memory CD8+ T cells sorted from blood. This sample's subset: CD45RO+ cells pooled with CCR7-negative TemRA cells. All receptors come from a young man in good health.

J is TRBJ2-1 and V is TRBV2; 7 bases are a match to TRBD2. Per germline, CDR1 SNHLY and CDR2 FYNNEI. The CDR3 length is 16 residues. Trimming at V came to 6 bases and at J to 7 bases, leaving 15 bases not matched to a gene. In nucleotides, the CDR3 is TGTGCCAGCAGCCGGGGGACTAACCCAAGGCGGAATGAGCAGTTCTTC. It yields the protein CASSRGTNPRRNEQFF.

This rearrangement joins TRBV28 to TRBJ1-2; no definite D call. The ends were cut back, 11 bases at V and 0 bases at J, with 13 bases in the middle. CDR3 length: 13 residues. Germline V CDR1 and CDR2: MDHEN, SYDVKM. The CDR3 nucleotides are TGTGCCGGGCTTGACTCATCTAACTATGGCTACACCTTC. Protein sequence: CAGLDSSNYGYTF.

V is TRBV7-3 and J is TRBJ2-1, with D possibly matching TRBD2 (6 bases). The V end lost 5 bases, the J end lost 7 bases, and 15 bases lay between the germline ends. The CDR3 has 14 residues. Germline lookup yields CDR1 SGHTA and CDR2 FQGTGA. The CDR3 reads CASSPRAEGNEQFF. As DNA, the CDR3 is TGTGCCAGCAGCCCAAGAGCGGAGGGGAATGAGCAGTTCTTC.

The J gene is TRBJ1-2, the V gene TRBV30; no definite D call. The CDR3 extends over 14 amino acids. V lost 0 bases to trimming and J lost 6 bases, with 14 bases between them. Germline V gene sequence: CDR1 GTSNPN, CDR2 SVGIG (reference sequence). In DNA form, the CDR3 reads TGTGCCTGGAGTGTACTAGGTCGTAGGGATGGCTACACCTTC. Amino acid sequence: CAWSVLGRRDGYTF.

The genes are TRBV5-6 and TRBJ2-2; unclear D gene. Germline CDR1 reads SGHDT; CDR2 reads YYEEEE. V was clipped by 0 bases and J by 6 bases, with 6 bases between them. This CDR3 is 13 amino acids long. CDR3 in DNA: TGTGCCAGCAGCTTGGACGGTCCCGGGGAGCTGTTTTTT. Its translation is CASSLDGPGELFF.

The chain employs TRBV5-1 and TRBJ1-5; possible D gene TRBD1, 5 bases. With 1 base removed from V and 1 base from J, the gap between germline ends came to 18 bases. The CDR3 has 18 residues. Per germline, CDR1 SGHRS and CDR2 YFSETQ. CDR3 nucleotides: TGCGCCAGCAGCTTGACCCCCCCCAGGGTATCGAGCAATCAGCCCCAGCATTTT. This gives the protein CASSLTPPRVSSNQPQHF.

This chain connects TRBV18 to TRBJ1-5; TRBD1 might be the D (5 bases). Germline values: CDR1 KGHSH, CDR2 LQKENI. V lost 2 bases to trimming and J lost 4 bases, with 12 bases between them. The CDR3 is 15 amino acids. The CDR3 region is CASSPEGRANQPQHF. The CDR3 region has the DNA TGTGCCAGCTCACCAGAGGGGCGCGCGAATCAGCCCCAGCATTTT.

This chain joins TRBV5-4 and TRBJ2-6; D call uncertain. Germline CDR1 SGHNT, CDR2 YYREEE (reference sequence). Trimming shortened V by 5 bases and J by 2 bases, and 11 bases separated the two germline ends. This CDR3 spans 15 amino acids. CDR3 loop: CASRSDIAGANVLTF. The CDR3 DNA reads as TGTGCCAGCAGGTCAGACATAGCTGGGGCCAACGTCCTGACTTTC.

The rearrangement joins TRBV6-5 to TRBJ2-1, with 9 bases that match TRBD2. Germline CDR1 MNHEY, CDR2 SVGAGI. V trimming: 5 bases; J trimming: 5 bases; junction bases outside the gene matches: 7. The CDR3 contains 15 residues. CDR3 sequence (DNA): TGTGCCAGCAGTCCAGGACTAGCGAGTCACAATGAGCAGTTCTTC. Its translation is CASSPGLASHNEQFF.

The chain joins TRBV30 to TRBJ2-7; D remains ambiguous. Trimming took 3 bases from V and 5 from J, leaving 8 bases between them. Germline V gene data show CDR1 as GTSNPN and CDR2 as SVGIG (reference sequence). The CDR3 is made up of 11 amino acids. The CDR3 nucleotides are TGTGCCTGGAGCCGAGTTAACGAGCAGTACTTC. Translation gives CAWSRVNEQYF.

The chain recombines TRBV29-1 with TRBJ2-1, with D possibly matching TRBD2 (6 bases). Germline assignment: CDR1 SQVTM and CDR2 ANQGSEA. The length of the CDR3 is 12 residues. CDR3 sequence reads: CSYRDSNNEQFF. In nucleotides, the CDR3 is TGCAGTTACCGGGACTCGAACAATGAGCAGTTCTTC.

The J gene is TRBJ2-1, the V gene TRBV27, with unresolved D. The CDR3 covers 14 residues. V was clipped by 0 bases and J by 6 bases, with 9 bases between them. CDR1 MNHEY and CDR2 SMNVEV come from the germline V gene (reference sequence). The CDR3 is CASSLSSRGNEQFF. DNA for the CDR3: TGTGCCAGCAGTTTATCTTCGCGAGGCAATGAGCAGTTCTTC.

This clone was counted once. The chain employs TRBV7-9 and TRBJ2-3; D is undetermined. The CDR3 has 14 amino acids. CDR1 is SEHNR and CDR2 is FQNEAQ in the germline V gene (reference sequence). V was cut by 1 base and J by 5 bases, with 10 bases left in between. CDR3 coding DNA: TGTGCCAGCAGCTTAGACAGTTCTGGAGATACGCAGTATTTT. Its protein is CASSLDSSGDTQYF.

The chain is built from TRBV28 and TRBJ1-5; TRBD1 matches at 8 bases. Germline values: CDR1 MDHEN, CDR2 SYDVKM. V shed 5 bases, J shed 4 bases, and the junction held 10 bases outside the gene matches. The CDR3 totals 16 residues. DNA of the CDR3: TGTGCCAGCAGTAGCCGGGACAGGATAAAGAATCAGCCCCAGCATTTT. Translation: CASSSRDRIKNQPQHF.

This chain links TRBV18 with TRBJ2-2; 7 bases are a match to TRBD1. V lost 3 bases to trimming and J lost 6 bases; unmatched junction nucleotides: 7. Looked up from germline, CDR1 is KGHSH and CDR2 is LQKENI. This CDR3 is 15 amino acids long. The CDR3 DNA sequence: TGTGCCAGCTCACCTATATTTACAGGGGCCGGGGAGCTGTTTTTT. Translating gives CASSPIFTGAGELFF.

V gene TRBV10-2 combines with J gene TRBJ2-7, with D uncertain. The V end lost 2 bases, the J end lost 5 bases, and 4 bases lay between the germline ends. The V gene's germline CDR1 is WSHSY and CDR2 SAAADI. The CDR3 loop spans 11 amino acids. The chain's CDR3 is CASSEIHEQYF. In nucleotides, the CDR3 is TGCGCCAGCAGTGAGATCCACGAGCAGTACTTC.

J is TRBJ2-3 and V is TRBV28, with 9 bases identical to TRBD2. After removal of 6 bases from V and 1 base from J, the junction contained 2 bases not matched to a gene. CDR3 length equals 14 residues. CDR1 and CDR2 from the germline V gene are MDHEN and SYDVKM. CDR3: CASRLAGRTDTQYF. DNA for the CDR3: TGTGCCAGCAGGCTAGCGGGGCGCACAGATACGCAGTATTTT.

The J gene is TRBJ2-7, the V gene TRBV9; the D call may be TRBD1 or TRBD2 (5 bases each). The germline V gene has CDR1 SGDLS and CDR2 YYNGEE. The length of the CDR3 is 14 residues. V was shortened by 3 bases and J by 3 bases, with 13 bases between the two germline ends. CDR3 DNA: TGTGCCAGCAGCGCACAAGGGACCAGCTACGAGCAGTACTTC. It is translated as CASSAQGTSYEQYF.

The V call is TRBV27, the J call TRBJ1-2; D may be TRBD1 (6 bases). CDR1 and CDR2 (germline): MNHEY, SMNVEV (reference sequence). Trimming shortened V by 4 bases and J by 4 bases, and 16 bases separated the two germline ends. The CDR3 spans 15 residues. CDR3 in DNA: TGTGCCAGCAGTTCCGGGACACCGGGTCTCTATGGCTACACCTTC. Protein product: CASSSGTPGLYGYTF.

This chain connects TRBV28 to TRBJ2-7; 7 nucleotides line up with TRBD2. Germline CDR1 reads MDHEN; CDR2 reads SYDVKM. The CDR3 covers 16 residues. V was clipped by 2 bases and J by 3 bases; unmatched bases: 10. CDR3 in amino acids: CASSLIAGEGLYEQYF. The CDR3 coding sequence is TGTGCCAGCAGTTTAATAGCGGGCGAGGGCCTCTACGAGCAGTACTTC.

The CDR3 here is CASRVGTQYF. For the CDR3, the DNA is TGTGCCAGCAGAGTGGGTACGCAGTATTTT. The chain combines TRBV7-9 with TRBJ2-3; no firm D call. Germline assignment: CDR1 SEHNR and CDR2 FQNEAQ (reference sequence). The CDR3 length is 10 residues. With 6 bases removed from V and 8 bases from J, the gap between germline ends came to 6 bases.

CDR3 bases: TGTGCCAGCAGCTTTACAGGGTCCAATGAAAAACTGTTTTTT. Translation gives CASSFTGSNEKLFF. This chain uses TRBV5-6 with TRBJ1-4; D is possibly TRBD1 (6 bases). CDR1 and CDR2 from the germline V gene are SGHDT and YYEEEE. The CDR3 spans 14 residues. Trimming stripped 2 bases from V and 5 bases from J, with 10 bases between.

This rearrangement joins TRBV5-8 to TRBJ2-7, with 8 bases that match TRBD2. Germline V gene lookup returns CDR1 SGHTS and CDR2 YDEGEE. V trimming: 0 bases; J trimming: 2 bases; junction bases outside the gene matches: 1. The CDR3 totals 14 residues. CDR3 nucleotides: TGTGCCAGCAGCTTGGTAGCGGGACCCTACGAGCAGTACTTC. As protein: CASSLVAGPYEQYF.

CDR3 coding DNA: TGTGCCAGCAGTTTTATCCCCTCCTACGAGCAGTACTTC. Amino acid sequence: CASSFIPSYEQYF. The V gene is TRBV27, the J gene TRBJ2-7, with D unclear. CDR3 size: 13 residues. V was clipped by 3 bases and J by 0 bases, with 6 bases between them. Germline V gene sequence: CDR1 MNHEY, CDR2 SMNVEV (reference sequence).

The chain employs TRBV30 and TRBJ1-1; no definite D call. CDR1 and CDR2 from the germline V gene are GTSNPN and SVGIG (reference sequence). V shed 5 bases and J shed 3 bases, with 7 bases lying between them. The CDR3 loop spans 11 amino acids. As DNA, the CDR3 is TGTGCCTGGGGAAGAGACACTGAAGCTTTCTTT. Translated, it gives CAWGRDTEAFF.

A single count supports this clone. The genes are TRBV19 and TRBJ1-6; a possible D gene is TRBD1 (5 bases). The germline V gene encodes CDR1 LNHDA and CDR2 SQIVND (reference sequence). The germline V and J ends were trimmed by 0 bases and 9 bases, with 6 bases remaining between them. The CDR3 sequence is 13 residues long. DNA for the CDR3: TGTGCCAGTAGTATAGAAGGGGCTTCACCCCTCCACTTT. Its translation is CASSIEGASPLHF. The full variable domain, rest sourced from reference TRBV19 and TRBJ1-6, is DGGITQSPKYLFRKEGQNVTLSCEQNLNHDAMYWYRQDPGQGLRLIYYSQIVNDFQKGDIAEGYSVSREKKESFPLTVTSAQKNPTAFYLCASSIEGASPLHFGNGTRLTVT.

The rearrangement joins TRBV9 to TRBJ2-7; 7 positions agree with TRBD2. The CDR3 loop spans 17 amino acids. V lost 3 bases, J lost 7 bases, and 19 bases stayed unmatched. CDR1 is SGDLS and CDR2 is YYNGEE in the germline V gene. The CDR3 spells CASSERRELTNLGEQYF. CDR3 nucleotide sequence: TGTGCCAGCAGCGAGCGGCGGGAGCTCACCAATTTGGGGGAGCAGTACTTC.

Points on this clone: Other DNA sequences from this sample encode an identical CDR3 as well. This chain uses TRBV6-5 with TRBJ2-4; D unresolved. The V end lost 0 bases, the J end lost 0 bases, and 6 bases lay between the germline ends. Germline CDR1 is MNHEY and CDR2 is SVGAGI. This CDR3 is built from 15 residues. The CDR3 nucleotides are TGTGCCAGCAGTTACTCGACGGGAGCCAAAAACATTCAGTACTTC. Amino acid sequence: CASSYSTGAKNIQYF.